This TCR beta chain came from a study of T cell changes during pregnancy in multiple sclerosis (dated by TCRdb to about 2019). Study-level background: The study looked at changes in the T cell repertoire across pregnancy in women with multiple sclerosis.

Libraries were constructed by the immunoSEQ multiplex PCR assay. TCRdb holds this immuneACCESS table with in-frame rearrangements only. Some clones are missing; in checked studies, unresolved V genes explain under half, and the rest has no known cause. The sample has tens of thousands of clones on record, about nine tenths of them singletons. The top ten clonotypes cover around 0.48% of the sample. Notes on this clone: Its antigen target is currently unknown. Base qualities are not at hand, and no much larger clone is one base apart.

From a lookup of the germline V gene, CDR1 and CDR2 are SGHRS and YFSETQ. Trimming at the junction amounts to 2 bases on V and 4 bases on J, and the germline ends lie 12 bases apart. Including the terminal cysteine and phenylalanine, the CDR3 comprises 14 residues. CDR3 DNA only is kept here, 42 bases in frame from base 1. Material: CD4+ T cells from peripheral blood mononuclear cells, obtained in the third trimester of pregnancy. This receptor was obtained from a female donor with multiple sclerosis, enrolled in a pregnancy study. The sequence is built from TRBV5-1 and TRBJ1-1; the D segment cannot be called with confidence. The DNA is TGCGCCAGCAGCTTCTCGGGTATTGGCACTGAAGCTTTCTTT. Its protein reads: CASSFSGIGTEAFF.